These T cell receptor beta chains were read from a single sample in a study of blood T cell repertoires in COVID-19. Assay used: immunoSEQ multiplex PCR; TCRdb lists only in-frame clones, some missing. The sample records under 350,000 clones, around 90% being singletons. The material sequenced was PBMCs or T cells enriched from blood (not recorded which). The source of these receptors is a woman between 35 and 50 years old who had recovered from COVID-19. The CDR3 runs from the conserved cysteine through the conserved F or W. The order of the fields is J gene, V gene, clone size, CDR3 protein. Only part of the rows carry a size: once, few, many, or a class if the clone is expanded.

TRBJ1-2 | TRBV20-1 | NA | CSASRLQGSHYGYTF
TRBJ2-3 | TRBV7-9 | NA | CASTRMGAQYF
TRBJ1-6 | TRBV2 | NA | CASHRGLDSPLHF
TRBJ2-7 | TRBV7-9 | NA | CASSADRGRPYEQYF
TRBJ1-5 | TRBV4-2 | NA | CASSQGMAGGRQPQHF
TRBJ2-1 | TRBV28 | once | CASRATGRRYNEQFF
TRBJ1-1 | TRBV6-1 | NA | CASSEVFRTGRHTEAFF
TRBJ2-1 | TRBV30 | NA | CAWSFGYNEQFF
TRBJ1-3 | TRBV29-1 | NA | CSVGGTAGSGNTIYF
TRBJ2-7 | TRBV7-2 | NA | CASSIRDRGSPEQYF
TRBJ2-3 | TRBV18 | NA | CASSPSGAVRTDTQYF
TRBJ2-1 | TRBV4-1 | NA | CASAKGSSYNEQFF
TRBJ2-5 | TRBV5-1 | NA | CASSTRGTAAETQYF
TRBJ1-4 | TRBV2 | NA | CASDRENEKLFF
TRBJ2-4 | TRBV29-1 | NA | CSVESGRRYF
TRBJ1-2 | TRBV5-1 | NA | CASSYGQGYGYTF
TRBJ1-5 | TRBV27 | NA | CASSRQIGQPQHF
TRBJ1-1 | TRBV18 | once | CASLATVNTEAFF
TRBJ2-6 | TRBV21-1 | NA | CASSKERDALPGANVLTF
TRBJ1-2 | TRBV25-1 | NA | CASKREHYGYTF
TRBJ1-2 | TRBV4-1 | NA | CASSQGQGDGYTF
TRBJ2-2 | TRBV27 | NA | CASSFNRGSNTGELFF
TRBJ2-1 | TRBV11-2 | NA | CASSGQGIGNEQFF
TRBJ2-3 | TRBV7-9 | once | CASSFGSSDTQYF
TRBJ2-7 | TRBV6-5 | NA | CASRWTGTGEQYF
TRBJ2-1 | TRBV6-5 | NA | CASLSRRGGNEQFF
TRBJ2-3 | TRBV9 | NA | CASSPRTGTDTQYF
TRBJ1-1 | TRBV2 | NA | CASTKTGAPEAFF
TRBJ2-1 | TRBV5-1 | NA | CASSLGPDYKGEREQFF
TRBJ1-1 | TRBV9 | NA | CASSVGVTGTGDTEAFF
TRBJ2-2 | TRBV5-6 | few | CASSLEMDRGNTGELFF
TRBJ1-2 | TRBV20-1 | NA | CSAWTGFGYTF
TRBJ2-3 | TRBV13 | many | CASSSGGSFSDTQYF
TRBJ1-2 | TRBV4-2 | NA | CASSQEGGGGYTF
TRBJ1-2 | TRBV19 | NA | CASSNQDRGDYGYTF
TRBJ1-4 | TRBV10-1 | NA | CARRDREDEKLFF
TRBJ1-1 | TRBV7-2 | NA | CASSIQFHTEAFF
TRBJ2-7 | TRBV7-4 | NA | CASSAGTGDDEQYF
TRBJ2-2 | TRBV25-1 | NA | CASSPGTAGELFF
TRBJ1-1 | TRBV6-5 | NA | CASSYSTGTMNTEAFF
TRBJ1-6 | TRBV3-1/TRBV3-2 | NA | CASSQAPPGTGNSPLHF
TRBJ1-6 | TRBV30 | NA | CAWSQQGQRNSPLHF
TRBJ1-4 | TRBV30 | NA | CAWNKLTTNEKLFF
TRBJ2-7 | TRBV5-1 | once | CASSLQGSSYEQYF
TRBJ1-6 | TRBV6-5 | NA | CASSYSAHNNSPLHF
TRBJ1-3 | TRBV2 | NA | CAGGTGENTIYF
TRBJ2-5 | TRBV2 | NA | CASSSRGQMAETQYF
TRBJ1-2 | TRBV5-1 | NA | CASSSSRGNYGYTF
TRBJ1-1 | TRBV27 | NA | CASSLRGRRVSGTGGVNTEAFF
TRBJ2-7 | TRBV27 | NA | CASLPYEQYF
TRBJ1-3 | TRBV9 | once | CASSVTAGNTIYF
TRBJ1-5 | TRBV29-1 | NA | CSVQGAGDQPQHF
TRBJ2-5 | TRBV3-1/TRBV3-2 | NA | CASSQAAGGAETQYF
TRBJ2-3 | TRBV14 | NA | CASRRDRTSDTQYF
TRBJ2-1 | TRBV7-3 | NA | CASSSGLNEQFF
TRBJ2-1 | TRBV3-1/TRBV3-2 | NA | CASSQDRYNEQFF
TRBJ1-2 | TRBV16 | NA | CASSPIGQGASGYTF
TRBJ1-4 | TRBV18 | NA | CASSPQATNEKLFF